This TCR beta chain appears in the sequencing data of a study of cytomegalovirus exposure and HLA in healthy donors. Looking at the study overall: An earlier analysis found some 100 million unique TCR beta sequences from approximately 200 million T cells. As released early, the data held 80 million to 90 million unique TCRs from HLA-typed donors. Study-wide results and limits: The classifier reportedly diagnosed cytomegalovirus status with high sensitivity and specificity. When analyzed later, a missense DCLRE1C variant was found to be linked to TCR beta V- and J-gene trimming.

The PCR used 60 Vbeta and 13 Jbeta primers. Assay used: immunoSEQ multiplex PCR; TCRdb lists only in-frame clones, some missing. The sample has about 140,000 clones, more than 70% seen once. The CDR3 length is 15 residues. Trimming pared 0 bases from V and 6 bases from J, leaving 14 bases between. Germline V gene sequence: CDR1 SGHTA, CDR2 FQGTGA. A note on this clone: The antigen is not known.

The receptor comes from a male donor in good health and CMV-seropositive. The rearrangement uses TRBV7-3 and TRBJ1-2, with D maybe TRBD1 (6 bases). Material: PBMCs. This chain's CDR3 is CASSLTSGAGDGYTF. The DNA of the CDR3 is TGTGCCAGCAGCTTAACGAGCGGGGCAGGGGATGGCTACACCTTC.